This T cell receptor beta chain came from a study of cytomegalovirus exposure and HLA in healthy donors. In nominal health when sampled, donors likely had unrecorded immune exposures nonetheless. This PCR relied on a set of 60 Vbeta primers and 13 Jbeta primers. Sequencing used immunoSEQ multiplex PCR; TCRdb keeps in-frame clones, though not all of them. Of around 190,000 clones in the sample, roughly four fifths were seen once. Per the germline V gene, CDR1 is MGHRA and CDR2 is YSYEKL. The CDR3 contains 16 residues. The V and J ends lost 2 bases and 2 bases, in that order; junction bases with no gene match: 6.

This receptor was identified in a woman between 45 and 65 years old in good health and CMV-seronegative. The material sequenced was PBMCs. V gene TRBV4-1 combines with J gene TRBJ2-1, with 7 bases fitting TRBD1. CDR3 in DNA: TGCGCCAGCAGCCAACCAGACAGGGCCCCCTACAATGAGCAGTTCTTC. Translating gives CASSQPDRAPYNEQFF.